This passage covers 12 T cell receptor beta chains from one sample sequenced in a study of blood T cell repertoires in COVID-19. The repertoire was sequenced with immunoSEQ multiplex PCR; TCRdb's copy has only in-frame clones and lacks some. This table has about half a million clones, roughly nine tenths appearing once. Sequencing input: peripheral blood. These receptors all come from a man younger than 35 with COVID-19, enrolled during active disease.

The J gene is TRBJ2-7, the V gene TRBV6-5, with D possibly being TRBD2 (5 bases). V lost 2 bases and J lost 0, with 11 bases in between. Germline V lookup: CDR1 MNHEY, CDR2 SVGAGI. The CDR3 has 15 amino acids. CDR3 nucleotides: TGTGCCAGCAGTTACAGGCGGGTGAGCTCCTACGAGCAGTACTTC. It specifies CASSYRRVSSYEQYF.

The rearrangement links TRBV7-6 to TRBJ2-3, with 10 bases identical to TRBD2. The CDR3 runs 17 residues. Germline CDR1 reads SGHVS; CDR2 reads FNYEAQ. V gave up 6 bases and J gave up 2 bases; unmatched junction bases: 11. The CDR3 DNA follows: TGTGCCAGCAGTTCCAGGCAACTAGCGGGGAACACAGATACGCAGTATTTT. The encoded protein is CASSSRQLAGNTDTQYF.

Only one count was recorded for this clone. V is TRBV2 and J is TRBJ2-3; tentatively, D is TRBD1 (6 bases). Deletions cut 5 bases from V and 5 bases from J, with 8 bases between. CDR3 length: 12 amino acids. Germline CDR1 reads SNHLY; CDR2 reads FYNNEI. Here the CDR3 reads CASSPRGDTQYF. The CDR3 bases are TGTGCCAGCAGTCCCAGGGGAGATACGCAGTATTTT.

As DNA, the CDR3 is TGTGCCAGCAGCTCCCCGGGGGGGGCCGGTCATACGCAGTATTTT. Translating it yields CASSSPGGAGHTQYF. This rearrangement joins TRBV7-2 to TRBJ2-3, with 8 bases lining up with TRBD2. This CDR3 comprises 15 residues. Germline lookup yields CDR1 SGHTA and CDR2 FQGNSA. The V and J ends lost 4 bases and 7 bases, in that order; junction bases with no gene match: 10.

The chain combines TRBV7-9 with TRBJ2-1; 9 nucleotides line up with TRBD1. V lost 5 bases, J lost 8 bases, and 10 bases stayed unmatched. Germline V gene lookup returns CDR1 SEHNR and CDR2 FQNEAQ (reference sequence). The CDR3 covers 15 residues. CDR3 sequence reads: CASSLRTGVVDEQFF. In nucleotides, the CDR3 is TGTGCCAGCAGCCTCCGGACAGGGGTGGTCGATGAGCAGTTCTTC. Variable domain in full (rest from reference TRBV7-9 and TRBJ2-1): DTGVSQNPRHKITKRGQNVTFRCDPISEHNRLYWYRQTLGQGPEFLTYFQNEAQLEKSRLLSDRFSAERPKGSFSTLEIQRTEQGDSAMYLCASSLRTGVVDEQFFGPGTRLTVL.

The chain combines TRBV24-1 with TRBJ1-2; 7 bases are a match to TRBD1. Germline CDR1 and CDR2: KGHDR and SFDVKD. J gave up 2 bases and V 4 bases, and 9 bases lay outside the gene matches. The CDR3 covers 16 residues. The CDR3 protein is CATSDPRQGDNYGYTF. The CDR3 DNA sequence: TGTGCCACCAGTGACCCCCGACAGGGCGACAACTATGGCTACACCTTC.

The chain has TRBV10-3 and TRBJ2-3; D perhaps matches TRBD1 (5 bases). The CDR3 extends over 13 amino acids. Germline CDR1 and CDR2: ENHRY and SYGVKD. Trimming pared 4 bases from V and 4 bases from J, leaving 9 bases between. CDR3 nucleotides: TGTGCCATCAGTGGCCAGGGTGCAGATACGCAGTATTTT. It codes for CAISGQGADTQYF.

This clone was detected only once. The J gene is TRBJ1-1, the V gene TRBV29-1, with D possibly matching TRBD1 (5 bases). CDR3 length: 14 amino acids. V gave up 3 bases and J gave up 3 bases, with 14 bases separating them. CDR1 is SQVTM and CDR2 is ANQGSEA in the germline V gene. The DNA of the CDR3 is TGCAGCGTTGATGGGCGGGAAGGGGACACTGAAGCTTTCTTT. Amino acids: CSVDGREGDTEAFF.

This clone was detected once. The CDR3 here is CASAWGTSGNEQFF. The CDR3 coding sequence is TGCGCCAGCGCCTGGGGGACTAGCGGCAATGAGCAGTTCTTC. The chain couples TRBV5-1 to TRBJ2-1; 11 positions agree with TRBD2. Losses at the gene ends were 7 bases for V and 6 bases for J; bases not matched to a gene: 6. Per germline, CDR1 SGHRS and CDR2 YFSETQ. The CDR3 spans 14 residues. The full variable domain, in which reference TRBV5-1 and TRBJ2-1 provide the parts outside the CDR3, is KAGVTQTPRYLIKTRGQQVTLSCSPISGHRSVSWYQQTPGQGLQFLFEYFSETQRNKGNFPGRFSGRQFSNSRSEMNVSTLELGDSALYLCASAWGTSGNEQFFGPGTRLTVL.

The chain combines TRBV2 with TRBJ2-3, with 8 positions matching TRBD2. The CDR3 has 15 residues. J was trimmed by 3 bases and V by 5 bases; bases with no gene match: 7. Germline CDR1 SNHLY, CDR2 FYNNEI. The CDR3 coding sequence is TGTGCCAGCAGTCCCGACCGACTAGCGACAGATACGCAGTATTTT. As protein: CASSPDRLATDTQYF.

The rearrangement joins TRBV19 to TRBJ1-1; D possibly corresponds to TRBD1 (6 bases). The germline V gene has CDR1 LNHDA and CDR2 SQIVND (reference sequence). This CDR3 spans 14 amino acids. V dropped 6 bases and J dropped 5 bases, with 16 bases sitting between them. Here the CDR3 reads CASSPGGLRTEAFF. In DNA, the CDR3 is TGTGCCAGTAGCCCGGGGGGCTTAAGGACTGAAGCTTTCTTT.

This rearrangement joins TRBV7-9 to TRBJ1-4; TRBD1 agrees at 9 bases. Germline CDR1 and CDR2: SEHNR and FQNEAQ (reference sequence). This CDR3 region has 18 residues. V was clipped by 5 bases and J by 0 bases; unmatched bases: 10. As DNA, the CDR3 is TGTGCCAGCAGCCGGGACAGGGCGATTTCTGCAACTAATGAAAAACTGTTTTTT. It encodes CASSRDRAISATNEKLFF.